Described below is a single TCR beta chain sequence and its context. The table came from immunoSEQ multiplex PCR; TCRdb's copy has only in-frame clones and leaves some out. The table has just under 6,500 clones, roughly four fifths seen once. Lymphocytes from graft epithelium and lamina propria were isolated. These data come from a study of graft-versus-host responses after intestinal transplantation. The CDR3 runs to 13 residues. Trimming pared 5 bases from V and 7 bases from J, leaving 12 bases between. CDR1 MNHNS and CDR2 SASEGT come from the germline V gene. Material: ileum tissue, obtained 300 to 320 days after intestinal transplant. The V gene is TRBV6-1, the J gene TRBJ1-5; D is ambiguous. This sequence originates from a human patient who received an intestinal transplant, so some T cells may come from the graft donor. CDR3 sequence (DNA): TGTGCCAGCAGTCTAGATGGGCAGCAGCCCCAGCATTTT. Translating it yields CASSLDGQQPQHF.